Shown below are 17 T cell receptor beta chains from a single sample sequenced in a study of blood T cell repertoires in COVID-19. Profiling relied on immunoSEQ multiplex PCR, and the TCRdb table lists in-frame clones only, not all of them. The table shows around 290,000 clones, with under 90% occurring only once. Sequencing was performed on PBMCs or T cells enriched from blood (not recorded which). These receptors came from a woman aged 35 to 49 who had recovered from COVID-19.

The chain has TRBV11-2 and TRBJ2-1, with TRBD2 matching 10 bases. With V trimmed by 1 base and J by 6 bases, 6 bases remained unmatched. Germline V gene data show CDR1 as SGHAT and CDR2 as FQNNGV. The CDR3 is 16 amino acids. This CDR3 is CASSLVVSGRANEQFF. In nucleotides, the CDR3 is TGTGCCAGCAGCTTAGTTGTAAGCGGGAGGGCCAATGAGCAGTTCTTC.

The chain uses TRBV6-2 or TRBV6-3 and TRBJ2-7; 9 bases map to TRBD1. CDR1 is MNHEY, CDR2 SVGEGT, per germline. The CDR3 consists of 15 residues. The ends lost 6 bases at V and 5 bases at J; junction bases unmatched: 11. The DNA for the CDR3 is TGTGCCAGCAGCACACCCGGGACAGGGTTGAACGAGCAGTACTTC. Protein: CASSTPGTGLNEQYF.

The chain employs TRBV7-8 and TRBJ1-4; possible D gene TRBD1, 6 bases. Germline V CDR1 and CDR2: SGHVS, FQNEAQ. The V end lost 1 base, the J end lost 8 bases, and 17 bases lay between the germline ends. The CDR3 length is 16 residues. The CDR3 DNA reads as TGTGCCAGCAGCTTAGAAAGACCCCGGGGACACGAAAAACTGTTTTTT. Amino acids: CASSLERPRGHEKLFF.

This clone has a single count. The genes are TRBV6-6 and TRBJ1-2, with 7 positions matching TRBD1. This CDR3 spans 18 amino acids. Germline-derived CDR1 and CDR2 are MNHNY and SVGAGI (reference sequence). J lost 2 bases, V lost 5 bases, and 17 bases had no gene match. CDR3 amino acids: CASSPLGRGAPGNYGYTF. Written as DNA, the CDR3 is TGTGCCAGCAGTCCCCTGGGCAGGGGGGCGCCCGGCAACTATGGCTACACCTTC.

The chain links TRBV5-1 to TRBJ2-3; possible D gene TRBD1, 6 bases. CDR1 and CDR2 (germline): SGHRS, YFSETQ. The CDR3 consists of 16 residues. Trimming removed 4 bases from V and 0 bases from J, with 15 bases in between. The CDR3 spells CASSPGQHSSTDTQYF. The DNA for the CDR3 is TGCGCCAGCAGCCCCGGACAGCATTCTAGCACAGATACGCAGTATTTT.

The chain is built from TRBV6-5 and TRBJ2-7, with 7 bases that match TRBD1. The germline V gene encodes CDR1 MNHEY and CDR2 SVGAGI. The CDR3 length is 15 residues. J was trimmed by 4 bases and V by 2 bases; bases with no gene match: 8. The CDR3 sequence is CASSYLGTDLYEQYF. In nucleotides, the CDR3 is TGTGCCAGCAGTTACCTCGGGACAGACCTTTACGAGCAGTACTTC.

V and J are TRBV27 and TRBJ1-1; 11 positions agree with TRBD1. Germline V gives CDR1 MNHEY, CDR2 SMNVEV (reference sequence). V was pared by 6 bases and J by 0 bases, with 6 bases of the junction left unmatched. The CDR3 is 16 amino acids. CDR3 bases: TGTGCCAGCAGCCCGGACAGGGGGCGCGTGAACACTGAAGCTTTCTTT. Translating gives CASSPDRGRVNTEAFF.

The chain has TRBV5-1 and TRBJ1-1; 9 bases are a match to TRBD1. There are 13 residues in the CDR3. Germline loops: CDR1 SGHRS, CDR2 YFSETQ. V lost 3 bases to trimming and J lost 8 bases; unmatched junction nucleotides: 5. The CDR3 sequence is CASSWGQGSEAFF. DNA for the CDR3: TGCGCCAGCAGCTGGGGACAGGGATCGGAAGCTTTCTTT.

As for this clone: Other DNA sequences in the sample encode the same CDR3. The chain is built from TRBV19 and TRBJ1-1; D is ambiguous. V lost 3 bases and J lost 1, with 6 bases in between. This CDR3 region has 13 residues. Per germline, CDR1 LNHDA and CDR2 SQIVND (reference sequence). The CDR3 is CASSIGGNTEAFF. The CDR3 nucleotides are TGTGCCAGTAGTATTGGCGGGAACACTGAAGCTTTCTTT.

The chain combines TRBV7-9 with TRBJ1-6; the D gene is possibly TRBD1 (6 bases). The CDR3 spans 15 residues. The germline V and J ends were trimmed by 5 bases and 5 bases, with 13 bases remaining between them. Germline V gene lookup returns CDR1 SEHNR and CDR2 FQNEAQ (reference sequence). The CDR3 loop is CASSPGAPNNSPLHF. Written as DNA, the CDR3 is TGTGCCAGCAGCCCAGGGGCGCCGAATAATTCACCCCTCCACTTT.

A few counts support this clone. V and J are TRBV11-2 and TRBJ1-2; D is unclear. The CDR3 spans 14 residues. The germline V and J ends were trimmed by 0 bases and 2 bases, with 7 bases remaining between them. CDR1 is SGHAT and CDR2 is FQNNGV in the germline V gene. The CDR3 DNA sequence: TGTGCCAGCAGCTTAGATCGAGGCAACTATGGCTACACCTTC. This gives the protein CASSLDRGNYGYTF.

J is TRBJ1-1 and V is TRBV19, with D perhaps matching TRBD1 (6 bases). CDR3 size: 14 residues. Germline V gene data show CDR1 as LNHDA and CDR2 as SQIVND (reference sequence). Deletions cut 5 bases from V and 1 base from J, with 11 bases between. CDR3 nucleotide sequence: TGTGCCAGTAGTCCCCAGACAGGGAACACTGAAGCTTTCTTT. Its translation is CASSPQTGNTEAFF.

The genes are TRBV6-1 and TRBJ1-1, with TRBD1 matching over 10 bases. This CDR3 comprises 14 residues. CDR1 MNHNS and CDR2 SASEGT come from the germline V gene. Trimming took 1 base from V and 8 from J; bases not matched to a gene: 4. This CDR3 is CASSEGETGGEAFF. For the CDR3, the DNA is TGTGCCAGCAGTGAAGGGGAGACAGGGGGCGAAGCTTTCTTT.

The chain employs TRBV2 and TRBJ2-7; 10 bases are a match to TRBD2. Germline values: CDR1 SNHLY, CDR2 FYNNEI. The CDR3 has 13 amino acids. Trimming removed 6 bases from V and 2 bases from J; junction bases left unmatched: 1. In DNA form, the CDR3 reads TGTGCCAGCAGAACTAGCGGGGCCTACGAGCAGTACTTC. This sequence encodes CASRTSGAYEQYF.

This chain uses TRBV12-3 or TRBV12-4 with TRBJ1-2, with 7 bases identical to TRBD1. Trimming at V came to 4 bases and at J to 4 bases, leaving 3 bases not matched to a gene. The CDR3 is 13 residues long. CDR3 amino acids: CASSYRDSYGYTF. CDR3 bases: TGTGCCAGCAGTTACCGGGACAGCTATGGCTACACCTTC.

The chain is built from TRBV18 and TRBJ2-3, with 7 bases matching TRBD1. Germline V gives CDR1 KGHSH, CDR2 LQKENI. The V gene end was trimmed by 2 bases and the J gene end by 3 bases; junction bases not matched to a gene: 2. This CDR3 has 14 residues. The CDR3 DNA reads as TGTGCCAGCTCACCAGGCAGGGGGACAGATACGCAGTATTTT. Translation: CASSPGRGTDTQYF.

This chain links TRBV27 with TRBJ2-1, with D possibly TRBD2 on 6 matching bases. The CDR3 has 17 residues. CDR1 is MNHEY and CDR2 is SMNVEV in the germline V gene (reference sequence). Trimming stripped 2 bases from V and 5 bases from J, with 19 bases between. The CDR3 here is CASSLGRGRRAHNEQFF. The CDR3 DNA follows: TGTGCCAGCAGTTTAGGTCGTGGCAGGAGGGCCCACAATGAGCAGTTCTTC.